This TCR beta chain was sequenced for a study of blood T cell repertoires in COVID-19 (TCRdb year 2020). Background on the whole study: Collaborator samples came from the United States, Italy and Spain and covered acute and convalescent phases of COVID-19. The prospective study material was composed of cDNA or gDNA derived from T cells, B-cell-depleted T cells, or PBMCs. The dataset comprised deeply sampled blood TCRbeta repertoires from subjects exposed to, actively infected with, or recovered from COVID-19. The repertoires were released in a freely available public database intended as a resource for research on the immune response to SARS-CoV-2. Samples were obtained from the ongoing ImmuneRACE study (first 160 participants) and from some 1,200 subjects provided by 6 global collaborators. A de-identified subject ID, COVID-19 status, age in years and sex were almost always included in the sample metadata. HLA class I and class II types, where available, came from metadata supplied by the sample provider rather than from assay-based typing. Broad study findings and their caveats: Clinical and demographic metadata were provided uncurated, with the amount varying by source and participant.

The immunoSEQ Assay, a bias-controlled multiplex PCR, was used to amplify TCRbeta CDR3 regions from genomic DNA. In the authors' own workflow: Within the assay, amplification of reference gene primers was used to estimate how many nucleated cells each sample contained. Sequence reads were collapsed and filtered to measure the absolute abundance of every unique TCRbeta CDR3 rearrangement. Productive Simpson clonality was computed per sample as the square root of Simpson's diversity index over productive rearrangements. TCRdb retrieved this table from immuneACCESS and kept in-frame rearrangements only. Not all clones are present; in checked studies, unresolved V genes account for under half, and no reason is known for the remainder. D and trimming were read from the DNA, whereas the V and J calls and clone size are those reported in that table. This sample is represented by 80,000 to 100,000 clones; 80% to 90% of them were singletons. The ten top clones hold about 4% of the sample.

One collaborating source in Seattle enrolled patients while the patients were actively infected and followed the patients over time throughout the course of disease. Collaborating institutions collected whole blood in K2EDTA tubes following their own protocols. Collaborator samples were shipped for TCRbeta analysis as frozen whole blood, isolated PBMCs, or DNA extracted from either sample type. This clone was seen a few times. What this receptor recognizes is not known. Base qualities are not provided; no much larger clone lies one nucleotide away. Deletion took 4 bases off V and 1 base off J, with a span of 4 bases between the germline ends. CDR1 SGHNT and CDR2 YENEEA are derived from the germline V gene. The CDR3 contains 13 residues, cysteine and phenylalanine counted. The retained sequence is limited to the CDR3, 39 bases, with the frame set at the first base.

The chain joins TRBV11-3 to TRBJ2-2, with the D gene not clear enough to name. Input material: peripheral blood. The sequence came from a human donor with COVID-19, enrolled during active disease. The donor label of this sample is uncertain. The DNA reads TGTGCCAGCAGCTCAGTGAACACCGGGGAGCTGTTTTTT. Translated, this is CASSSVNTGELFF.